A single T cell receptor beta chain is shown here with its context. This specimen belongs to a study of regulatory T cells in long-lasting Graves disease. Relying on iRepertoire HTBI primers and Arm-PCR of CDR3 regions, the team built TCR beta libraries. Each CDR3 protein gets one entry after TCRdb re-called the multiplex PCR reads with MiXCR. The profile shows 600,000 to 850,000 distinct CDR3 sequences, 25% to 35% of them singletons. Noted time point: persistent/refractory GD, antithyroid drugs over 5 years with positive TRAb. TCR sequences were obtained from RNA taken from PBMCs. It was by American Thyroid Association guidelines that Graves' disease was diagnosed. A blood draw put around 9.3 milliliters of peripheral blood into EDTA tubes. This specimen was peripheral blood mononuclear cells (PBMCs), taken when the disease was refractory, from a patient treated with antithyroid drugs. The TCR sequence derives from a female donor with Graves disease.

DNA of the CDR3: TGTGCCAGCAGCTCCAGACTAGCGGGAAGCTCCTACGAGCAGTACTTC. The encoded protein is CASSSRLAGSSYEQYF. The rearrangement uses TRBV13 and TRBJ2-7; 11 nucleotides match TRBD2. Germline V gene data show CDR1 as PRHDT and CDR2 as FYEKMQ (reference sequence). The CDR3 is 16 residues long. With V trimmed by 4 bases and J by 0 bases, 5 bases remained unmatched. The variable domain in full, completed from reference TRBV13 and TRBJ2-7, reads AAGVIQSPRHLIKEKRETATLKCYPIPRHDTVYWYQQGPGQDPQFLISFYEKMQSDKGSIPDRFSAQQFSDYHSELNMSSLELGDSALYFCASSSRLAGSSYEQYFGPGTRLTVT.